The clone carrying this T cell receptor beta chain came up once. Antigen specificity is unknown. The data were obtained in a study of OX40 agonist ivuxolimab in advanced cancers. Study details: Patients received ivuxolimab, an intravenous treatment, every 2 weeks at 0.01 to 10 mg/kg. Hepatocellular carcinoma, melanoma, renal cell or head and neck cancer occurred in dose-escalation patients. Points from the study as a whole: Average numbers of expanded clones were greater in CD8+ T cells than in CD4+.

Profiled with immunoSEQ multiplex PCR; TCRdb holds only in-frame clones, not every one. The sample records about 29,000 clones, more than 85% being singletons. Trimming stripped 2 bases from V and 4 bases from J, with 12 bases between. From germline, CDR1 is SGDLS and CDR2 YYNGEE. The CDR3 is made up of 14 amino acids. This sequence originates from an adult with an advanced solid tumor such as melanoma, head and neck, liver or kidney cancer. The specimen was CD4+ or CD8+ T cells sorted from blood, collected in a trial of the OX40 agonist ivuxolimab. The chain links TRBV9 to TRBJ1-2; possible D gene TRBD1, 6 bases. The CDR3 DNA is TGTGCCAGCAGCGTGGGGGACAAGATCTATGGCTACACCTTC. The encoded protein is CASSVGDKIYGYTF.